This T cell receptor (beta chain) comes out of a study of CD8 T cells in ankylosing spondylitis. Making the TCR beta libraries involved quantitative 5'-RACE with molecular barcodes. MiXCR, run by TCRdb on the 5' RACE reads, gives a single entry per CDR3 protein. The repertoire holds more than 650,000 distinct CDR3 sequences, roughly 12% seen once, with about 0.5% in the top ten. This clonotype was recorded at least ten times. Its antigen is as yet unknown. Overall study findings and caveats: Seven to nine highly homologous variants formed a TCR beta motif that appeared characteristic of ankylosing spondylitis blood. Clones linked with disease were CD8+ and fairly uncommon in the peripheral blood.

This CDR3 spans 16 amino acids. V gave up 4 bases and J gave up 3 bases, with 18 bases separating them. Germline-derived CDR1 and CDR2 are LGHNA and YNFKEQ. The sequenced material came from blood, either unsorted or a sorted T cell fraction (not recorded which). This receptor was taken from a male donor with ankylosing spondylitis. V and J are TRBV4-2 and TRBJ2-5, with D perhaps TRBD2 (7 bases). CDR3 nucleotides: TGTGCCAGCAGCCGAACGAGGGGGACTATCGAAGAGACCCAGTACTTC. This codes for CASSRTRGTIEETQYF.